The 19 T cell receptor beta chains below come from one sample, sequenced in a study of beta chain features in type 1 diabetes. Notes on the study in general: TCRB CDR3s were moderately but significantly shorter in Type 1 diabetes patients in all four CD4+ subsets.

The study reverse transcribed the entire isolated RNA, so it sequenced expressed TCRB transcripts. Repertoires were generated with immunoSEQ multiplex PCR, while TCRdb's copy carries only in-frame clones and drops some. Of around 650,000 clones listed, roughly 12% are singletons. The antigens for these receptors are not known. Sequences were obtained from naive CD4+ T cells from blood. These receptors were taken from a man aged 30 to 45 with type 1 diabetes.

This rearrangement joins TRBV18 to TRBJ2-6; 7 bases agree with TRBD1. The V segment lost 6 bases and the J segment 0 bases; nucleotides outside the gene matches: 8. CDR1 KGHSH and CDR2 LQKENI come from the germline V gene. The CDR3 is made up of 17 amino acids. CDR3 residues: CASSGQALDSGANVLTF. The DNA for the CDR3 is TGTGCCAGCTCCGGACAGGCCCTGGACTCTGGGGCCAACGTCCTGACTTTC.

The chain couples TRBV4-2 to TRBJ1-2; D is unresolved. The CDR3 has 15 amino acids. Trimming removed 2 bases at V and 1 base at J, with 11 bases between. CDR1 is LGHNA, CDR2 YNFKEQ, per germline. CDR3 coding DNA: TGTGCCAGCAGCCAACAGGATAACAGTAACTATGGCTACACCTTC. Translating gives CASSQQDNSNYGYTF.

The chain carries TRBV7-3 and TRBJ2-3; TRBD1 matches at 8 bases. The CDR3 loop spans 15 amino acids. The trim removed 2 bases at V and 3 bases at J, leaving 4 bases unmatched. The germline gives CDR1 SGHTA, CDR2 FQGTGA. This CDR3 is CASSLGQGWTDTQYF. In DNA, the CDR3 is TGTGCCAGCAGCTTAGGACAGGGTTGGACAGATACGCAGTATTTT.

The V call is TRBV5-1, the J call TRBJ2-1; D is ambiguous. Between the trimmed V and J ends, which lost 1 base and 7 bases, there was a span of 15 bases. CDR1 and CDR2 from the germline V gene are SGHRS and YFSETQ. The CDR3 is 15 amino acids. The DNA of the CDR3 is TGCGCCAGCAGCTTGTCGGGCTACCCAGAGAATGAGCAGTTCTTC. Protein product: CASSLSGYPENEQFF.

The chain links TRBV7-2 to TRBJ1-1, with D maybe TRBD1 (6 bases). The V gene lost 2 bases and the J gene lost 4 bases, with 17 bases spanning the gap. The CDR3 consists of 16 residues. Germline V gene data show CDR1 as SGHTA and CDR2 as FQGNSA. Here the CDR3 reads CASSLFPAGGRTEAFF. For the CDR3, the DNA is TGTGCCAGCAGCTTATTCCCCGCGGGGGGCCGCACTGAAGCTTTCTTT.

The chain joins TRBV6-5 to TRBJ2-7, with a weak D call TRBD2 (8 bases). Per germline, CDR1 MNHEY and CDR2 SVGAGI. V was pared by 6 bases and J by 4 bases, with 16 bases between. The CDR3 has 14 amino acids. As DNA, the CDR3 is TGTGCCAGCAGCCGGACTAGCAGGGGGTACGAGCAGTACTTC. This codes for CASSRTSRGYEQYF.

The chain couples TRBV7-2 to TRBJ2-7; D gene uncertain. V was trimmed by 4 bases and J by 3 bases, leaving 19 bases between them. In germline, CDR1 is SGHTA, CDR2 FQGNSA. CDR3 length: 16 residues. CDR3 region: CASSSPVSPKRYEQYF. The CDR3 DNA is TGTGCCAGCAGCTCCCCCGTATCACCAAAGCGCTACGAGCAGTACTTC.

The chain combines TRBV5-6 with TRBJ1-2; TRBD1 matches 8 bases. Germline trimming cut 3 bases from V and 4 bases from J; bases unmatched to any gene: 8. The CDR3 runs 15 residues. The germline CDR1 and CDR2 sequences are SGHDT and YYEEEE. CDR3 loop: CASSSTGATFYGYTF. The CDR3 bases are TGTGCCAGCAGCTCGACAGGGGCGACCTTCTATGGCTACACCTTC.

This clone was detected only a few times. The chain recombines TRBV7-2 with TRBJ2-4; D is uncertain. Germline V gene sequence: CDR1 SGHTA, CDR2 FQGNSA. Trimming took off 1 base at V and 2 bases at J, with 15 bases between the two ends. This CDR3 has 17 residues. Written as DNA, the CDR3 is TGTGCCAGCAGCTTAGAGTACATTTCGATTACCAAAAACATTCAGTACTTC. Its protein is CASSLEYISITKNIQYF.

CDR3 coding DNA: TGTGCCTGGACCAACTTCGGGCCCCTTGCCGGGGCCAACGTCCTGACTTTC. Protein sequence: CAWTNFGPLAGANVLTF. The J gene is TRBJ2-6, the V gene TRBV30; D uncertain. CDR3 length: 17 residues. The ends were cut back, 4 bases at V and 4 bases at J, with 20 bases in the middle. Per germline, CDR1 GTSNPN and CDR2 SVGIG (reference sequence). Full variable domain (missing parts from reference TRBV30 and TRBJ2-6): SQTIHQWPATLVQPVGSPLSLECTVEGTSNPNLYWYRQAAGRGLQLLFYSVGIGQISSEVPQNLSASRPQDRQFILSSKKLLLSDSGFYLCAWTNFGPLAGANVLTFGAGSRLTVL.

The chain combines TRBV7-2 with TRBJ1-2; a possible D gene is TRBD1 (5 bases). The V end lost 5 bases, the J end lost 4 bases, and 14 bases lay between the germline ends. This CDR3 is 14 amino acids long. Germline V gene sequence: CDR1 SGHTA, CDR2 FQGNSA. The CDR3 nucleotides read TGTGCCAGCAGCCTCGAGGGGAACTCCTATGGCTACACCTTC. This gives the protein CASSLEGNSYGYTF.

Comments on this clone: This sample also contains other DNA sequences that code for the same CDR3. V and J are TRBV5-4 and TRBJ2-6, with D perhaps matching TRBD1 (6 bases). In germline, CDR1 is SGHNT, CDR2 YYREEE (reference sequence). Trimming cost V 5 bases and J 0 bases, with 9 bases left between them. The CDR3 runs 15 residues. As DNA, the CDR3 is TGTGCCAGCAGTCCACAGGGCTCTGGGGCCAACGTCCTGACTTTC. Translation gives CASSPQGSGANVLTF. Supplemented by reference TRBV5-4 and TRBJ2-6, the full variable domain reads ETGVTQSPTHLIKTRGQQVTLRCSSQSGHNTVSWYQQALGQGPQFIFQYYREEENGRGNFPPRFSGLQFPNYSSELNVNALELDDSALYLCASSPQGSGANVLTFGAGSRLTVL.

The chain joins TRBV27 to TRBJ2-7, with a weak D call TRBD1 (6 bases). V shed 5 bases and J shed 3 bases, with 17 bases lying between them. This CDR3 region has 15 residues. Germline CDR1 reads MNHEY; CDR2 reads SMNVEV (reference sequence). CDR3 in amino acids: CASSPTGRGSYEQYF. Written as DNA, the CDR3 is TGTGCCAGCAGTCCTACAGGGAGAGGTAGCTACGAGCAGTACTTC.

The sample holds a few counts of this clone. The chain is built from TRBV7-2 and TRBJ2-3, with 12 bases lining up with TRBD2. Germline V gene sequence: CDR1 SGHTA, CDR2 FQGNSA. The CDR3 consists of 16 residues. With 4 bases clipped from V and 9 bases from J, the junction kept 11 bases outside the gene matches. CDR3 protein: CASSSGLAGILSTQYF. The DNA of the CDR3 is TGTGCCAGCAGCTCTGGACTAGCGGGGATTCTGAGCACGCAGTATTTT.

V is TRBV7-8 and J is TRBJ1-5; a possible D gene is TRBD1 (5 bases). CDR3 length equals 16 residues. Looked up from germline, CDR1 is SGHVS and CDR2 is FQNEAQ. V shed 4 bases and J shed 8 bases, with 21 bases lying between them. CDR3 in amino acids: CASSSRPQGGVEPQHF. CDR3 coding DNA: TGTGCCAGCAGCTCCCGCCCCCAGGGCGGAGTAGAGCCCCAGCATTTT.

This sequence joins TRBV9 and TRBJ1-2; D possibly corresponds to TRBD1 (5 bases). Trimming left V 0 bases short and J 4 bases short, with 13 bases between. The CDR3 covers 15 residues. Germline CDR1 reads SGDLS; CDR2 reads YYNGEE. Here the CDR3 reads CASSVEERGGYGYTF. The CDR3 DNA sequence: TGTGCCAGCAGCGTAGAGGAAAGGGGCGGCTATGGCTACACCTTC.

This clone was recorded a few times. V usage is TRBV4-3 and J usage is TRBJ1-3, with unresolved D. This CDR3 contains 14 residues. Per germline, CDR1 LGHNA and CDR2 YSLEER. V lost 1 base to trimming and J lost 4 bases, with 8 bases between them. The CDR3 region has the DNA TGCGCCAGCAGCCAAGCCCTTCAAGGAAACACCATATATTTT. The encoded protein is CASSQALQGNTIYF.

This clone came up a few times. The same CDR3 can be traced to other DNA sequences in this sample. This chain joins TRBV10-3 and TRBJ2-2; D is undetermined. From germline, CDR1 is ENHRY and CDR2 SYGVKD. With 3 bases removed from V and 2 bases from J, the gap between germline ends came to 4 bases. This CDR3 has 13 residues. The CDR3 DNA reads as TGTGCCATCAGTGATTCAAACACCGGGGAGCTGTTTTTT. It is translated as CAISDSNTGELFF.

CDR3 sequence: CATNPRGGTDTQYF. The CDR3 nucleotides are TGTGCCACCAACCCTCGGGGGGGCACAGATACGCAGTATTTT. V and J are TRBV6-5 and TRBJ2-3; 7 bases are shared with TRBD2. The V gene's germline CDR1 is MNHEY and CDR2 SVGAGI. V lost 10 bases to trimming and J lost 1 base; unmatched junction nucleotides: 8. The CDR3 spans 14 residues.